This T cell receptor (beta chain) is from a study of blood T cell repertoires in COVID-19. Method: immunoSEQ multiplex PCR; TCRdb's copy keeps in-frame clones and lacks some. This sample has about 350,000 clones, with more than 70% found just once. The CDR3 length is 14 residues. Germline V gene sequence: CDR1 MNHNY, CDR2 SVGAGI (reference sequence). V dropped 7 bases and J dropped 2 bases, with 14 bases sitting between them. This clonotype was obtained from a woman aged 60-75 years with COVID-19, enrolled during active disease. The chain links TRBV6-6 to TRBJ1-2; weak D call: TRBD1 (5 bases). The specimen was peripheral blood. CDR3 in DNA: TGTGCCAGCAACGACCGGACAAGGAACTATGGCTACACCTTC. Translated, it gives CASNDRTRNYGYTF.